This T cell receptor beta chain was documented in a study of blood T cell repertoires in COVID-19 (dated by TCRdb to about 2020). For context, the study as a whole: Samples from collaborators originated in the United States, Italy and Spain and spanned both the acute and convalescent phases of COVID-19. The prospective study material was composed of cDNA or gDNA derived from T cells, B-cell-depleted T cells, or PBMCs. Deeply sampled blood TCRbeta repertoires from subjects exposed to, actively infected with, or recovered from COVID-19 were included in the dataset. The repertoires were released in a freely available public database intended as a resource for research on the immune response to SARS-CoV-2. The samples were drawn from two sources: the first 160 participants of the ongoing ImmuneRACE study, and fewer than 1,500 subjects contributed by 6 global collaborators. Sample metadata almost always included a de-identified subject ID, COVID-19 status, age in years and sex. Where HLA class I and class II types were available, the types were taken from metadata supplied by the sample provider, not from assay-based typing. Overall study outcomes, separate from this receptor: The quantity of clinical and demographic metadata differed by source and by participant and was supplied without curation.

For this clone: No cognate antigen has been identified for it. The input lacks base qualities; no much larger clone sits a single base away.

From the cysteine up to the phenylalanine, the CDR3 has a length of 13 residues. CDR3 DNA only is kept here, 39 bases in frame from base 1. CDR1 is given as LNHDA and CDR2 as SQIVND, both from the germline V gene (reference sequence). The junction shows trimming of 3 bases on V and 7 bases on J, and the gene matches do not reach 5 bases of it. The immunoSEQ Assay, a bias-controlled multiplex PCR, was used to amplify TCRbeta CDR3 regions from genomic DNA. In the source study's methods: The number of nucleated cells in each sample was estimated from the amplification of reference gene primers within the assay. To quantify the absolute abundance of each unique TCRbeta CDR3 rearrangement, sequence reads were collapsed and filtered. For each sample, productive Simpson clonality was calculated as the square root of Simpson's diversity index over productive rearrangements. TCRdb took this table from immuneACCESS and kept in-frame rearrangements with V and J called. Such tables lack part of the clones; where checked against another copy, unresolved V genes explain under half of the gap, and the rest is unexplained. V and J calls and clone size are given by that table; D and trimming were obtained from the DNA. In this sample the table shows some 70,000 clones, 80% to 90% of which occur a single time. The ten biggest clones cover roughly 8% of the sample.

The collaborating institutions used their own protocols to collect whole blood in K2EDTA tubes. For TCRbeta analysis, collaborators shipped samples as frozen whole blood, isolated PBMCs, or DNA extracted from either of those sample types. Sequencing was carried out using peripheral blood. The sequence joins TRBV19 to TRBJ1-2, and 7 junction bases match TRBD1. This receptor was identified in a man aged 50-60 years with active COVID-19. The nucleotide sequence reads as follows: TGTGCCAGTAGTATCGACAGGGTGGCTGGCTACACCTTC. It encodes CASSIDRVAGYTF.